Following are 28 T cell receptor beta chains from one sample sequenced in a study of cytomegalovirus exposure and HLA in healthy donors. In the PCR, 60 Vbeta and 13 Jbeta primers were used. TCRdb keeps only in-frame clones here, not all; method: immunoSEQ multiplex PCR. The repertoire table contains 110,000 to 150,000 clones. Sequenced input: PBMCs. The receptors shown here come from a woman between 18 and 29 years old in good health and CMV-seronegative.

The chain is built from TRBV5-1 and TRBJ1-4, with a possible D match to TRBD1 (6 bases). Trimming took 4 bases from V and 8 from J, leaving 21 bases between them. Germline CDR1 is SGHRS and CDR2 is YFSETQ. CDR3 length: 16 amino acids. This CDR3 reads CASSNPPGQRLEKLFF. The CDR3 DNA sequence: TGCGCCAGCAGCAATCCCCCGGGACAACGATTGGAAAAACTGTTTTTT.

The chain carries TRBV7-2 and TRBJ1-2; D gene unclear. The CDR3 has 14 amino acids. Per the germline V gene, CDR1 is SGHTA and CDR2 is FQGNSA. Trimming took 5 bases from V and 7 from J, leaving 17 bases between them. CDR3 DNA sequence: TGTGCCAGCAGCCCCCGGGGTCAGTTCTCTGGCTACACCTTC. Protein product: CASSPRGQFSGYTF.

The chain couples TRBV25-1 to TRBJ2-1; 8 bases match TRBD2. The junction had 6 bases not matched to a gene; V was cut back by 4 bases and J by 4 bases. The CDR3 spans 15 residues. Per the germline V gene, CDR1 is MGHDK and CDR2 is SYGVNS. In DNA, the CDR3 is TGTGCCAGCAGTGTCGCGGGGGGAGGGTACAATGAGCAGTTCTTC. This gives the protein CASSVAGGGYNEQFF. Looking up the rest from reference TRBV25-1 and TRBJ2-1 gives the full variable domain: EADIYQTPRYLVIGTGKKITLECSQTMGHDKMYWYQQDPGMELHLIHYSYGVNSTEKGDLSSESTVSRIRTEHFPLTLESARPSHTSQYLCASSVAGGGYNEQFFGPGTRLTVL.

The rearrangement uses TRBV7-9 and TRBJ1-5; D remains unclear. The CDR3 runs to 13 residues. V lost 4 bases and J 5 bases, leaving 9 bases between the germline ends. In germline, CDR1 is SEHNR, CDR2 FQNEAQ (reference sequence). As DNA, the CDR3 is TGTGCCAGCAGCTCGAGAGAAGATCAGCCCCAGCATTTT. This encodes CASSSREDQPQHF.

The V and J genes are TRBV5-6 and TRBJ2-5, with D hard to call. The CDR3 contains 14 residues. The V gene's germline CDR1 is SGHDT and CDR2 YYEEEE. Trimming stripped 3 bases from V and 1 base from J, with 10 bases between. The CDR3 region has the DNA TGTGCCAGCAGCTCCGCTAACCGCCAAGAGACCCAGTACTTC. It translates to CASSSANRQETQYF.

The V and J genes are TRBV18 and TRBJ2-7; D is undetermined. V lost 3 bases, J lost 2 bases, and 11 bases lay in between. There are 14 residues in the CDR3. In germline, CDR1 is KGHSH, CDR2 LQKENI. CDR3 region: CASSPGLGTYEQYF. The CDR3 region has the DNA TGTGCCAGCTCACCCGGCCTGGGCACCTACGAGCAGTACTTC.

V is TRBV7-2 and J is TRBJ2-5, with D perhaps TRBD2 (5 bases). V lost 5 bases and J lost 0, with 13 bases in between. The CDR3 runs 15 residues. Per germline, CDR1 SGHTA and CDR2 FQGNSA. The CDR3 DNA follows: TGTGCCAGCAGCAAGCCCGGCGGGTACCAAGAGACCCAGTACTTC. Translation: CASSKPGGYQETQYF. Variable domain in full (rest from reference TRBV7-2 and TRBJ2-5): GAGVSQSPSNKVTEKGKDVELRCDPISGHTALYWYRQSLGQGLEFLIYFQGNSAPDKSGLPSDRFSAERTGGSVSTLTIQRTQQEDSAVYLCASSKPGGYQETQYFGPGTRLLVL.

The V gene is TRBV5-1, the J gene TRBJ1-3; possible D gene TRBD1, 6 bases. V gave up 0 bases and J gave up 0 bases, with 16 bases separating them. Germline CDR1 reads SGHRS; CDR2 reads YFSETQ. There are 18 residues in the CDR3. Here the CDR3 reads CASSLALLGRGSGNTIYF. DNA for the CDR3: TGCGCCAGCAGCTTGGCCTTATTAGGCAGGGGCTCTGGAAACACCATATATTTT.

The rearrangement uses TRBV27 and TRBJ1-2; 12 bases line up with TRBD1. V shed 0 bases, J shed 7 bases, and the junction held 3 bases outside the gene matches. The CDR3 totals 15 residues. From germline, CDR1 is MNHEY and CDR2 SMNVEV (reference sequence). In DNA, the CDR3 is TGTGCCAGCAGTTTATCGGGGACAGGGGGCTTTGGCTACACCTTC. This sequence encodes CASSLSGTGGFGYTF.

The chain combines TRBV6-5 with TRBJ1-2, with 7 bases fitting TRBD1. Germline loops: CDR1 MNHEY, CDR2 SVGAGI. This CDR3 is 11 amino acids long. V lost 6 bases and J lost 7; bases outside the gene matches: 2. The chain's CDR3 is CASRAGGGYTF. The CDR3 DNA reads TGTGCCAGCAGGGCAGGGGGTGGCTACACCTTC.

The rearrangement links TRBV29-1 to TRBJ1-2; maybe TRBD1 (6 bases). Germline V gene sequence: CDR1 SQVTM, CDR2 ANQGSEA. The CDR3 covers 13 residues. Between the trimmed V and J ends, which lost 6 bases and 7 bases, there was a span of 18 bases. The CDR3 loop reads CSVRWTAAGGYTF. The CDR3 DNA is TGCAGCGTCCGTTGGACAGCAGCTGGTGGCTACACCTTC.

The gene calls are TRBV4-3 and TRBJ2-7; 10 nucleotides agree with TRBD1. The J segment lost 2 bases and the V segment lost 1 base, leaving 8 bases of the junction unmatched. The CDR3 spans 17 residues. Per the germline V gene, CDR1 is LGHNA and CDR2 is YSLEER. CDR3 in DNA: TGCGCCAGCAGCCAAGGGGGACAGGGGTCCGAGCCCTACGAGCAGTACGTC. It is translated as CASSQGGQGSEPYEQYV.

This sequence joins TRBV5-1 and TRBJ2-3, with D possibly matching TRBD1 (5 bases). CDR1 is SGHRS, CDR2 YFSETQ, per germline. Trimming stripped 5 bases from V and 1 base from J, with 14 bases between. The CDR3 length is 15 residues. CDR3 nucleotide sequence: TGCGCCAGCAGGTGGGGCAGTTCCGGCACAGATACGCAGTATTTT. This encodes CASRWGSSGTDTQYF.

The chain uses TRBV5-4 and TRBJ1-1; the D gene is possibly TRBD1 (5 bases). CDR1 and CDR2 (germline): SGHNT, YYREEE (reference sequence). Trimming removed 4 bases at V and 2 bases at J, with 9 bases between. This CDR3 is 13 amino acids long. The CDR3 region is CASSRDSNTEAFF. Written as DNA, the CDR3 is TGTGCCAGCAGCCGCGACAGCAACACTGAAGCTTTCTTT.

This chain connects TRBV6-4 to TRBJ1-1, with TRBD1 matching over 7 bases. V was clipped by 2 bases and J by 8 bases; unmatched bases: 2. Germline V lookup: CDR1 MRHNA, CDR2 SNTAGT. The CDR3 sequence is 12 residues long. Written as DNA, the CDR3 is TGTGCCAGCAGTGACCTACAGGGGGAAGCTTTCTTT. Translating gives CASSDLQGEAFF.

The chain's CDR3 is CASSHDGTYNEQFF. In nucleotides, the CDR3 is TGTGCCAGCAGCCATGACGGGACCTACAATGAGCAGTTCTTC. This chain connects TRBV14 to TRBJ2-1; tentative D call: TRBD2 (5 bases). This CDR3 contains 14 residues. Trimming took 3 bases from V and 2 from J, leaving 8 bases between them. Germline-derived CDR1 and CDR2 are SGHDN and FVKESK. The full variable domain, its missing parts supplied by reference TRBV14 and TRBJ2-1, is EAGVTQFPSHSVIEKGQTVTLRCDPISGHDNLYWYRRVMGKEIKFLLHFVKESKQDESGMPNNRFLAERTGGTYSTLKVQPAELEDSGVYFCASSHDGTYNEQFFGPGTRLTVL.

This sequence joins TRBV11-2 and TRBJ1-1; no firm D call. The germline CDR1 and CDR2 sequences are SGHAT and FQNNGV. The V end was cut by 0 bases, the J end by 6 bases, with 11 bases between. This CDR3 has 14 residues. Written as DNA, the CDR3 is TGTGCCAGCAGCTTAGATCCCGTTTTCTCTGAAGCTTTCTTT. Its protein is CASSLDPVFSEAFF.

J is TRBJ2-7 and V is TRBV7-9, with 9 bases identical to TRBD2. V lost 5 bases, J lost 0 bases, and 11 bases stayed unmatched. CDR3 length: 17 residues. Germline-derived CDR1 and CDR2 are SEHNR and FQNEAQ (reference sequence). The CDR3 loop reads CASSLFPGTSSSYEQYF. CDR3 bases: TGTGCCAGCAGCCTATTTCCCGGGACTAGCAGCTCCTACGAGCAGTACTTC.

The chain has TRBV6-6 and TRBJ2-1; D may be TRBD2 (5 bases). Looked up from germline, CDR1 is MNHNY and CDR2 is SVGAGI (reference sequence). CDR3 length equals 14 residues. V gave up 0 bases and J gave up 5 bases, with 8 bases separating them. The CDR3 DNA is TGTGCCAGCAGTTACTCGACTACCCACAATGAGCAGTTCTTC. Amino acid sequence: CASSYSTTHNEQFF.

This rearrangement joins TRBV5-6 to TRBJ2-3; 7 bases are a match to TRBD2. Unmatched junction bases numbered 7, after V lost 5 bases and J lost 1 base. The CDR3 is 15 amino acids. The germline gives CDR1 SGHDT, CDR2 YYEEEE. In nucleotides, the CDR3 is TGTGCCAGCAGTCTCGGACTAGGGGGCACAGATACGCAGTATTTT. As protein: CASSLGLGGTDTQYF.

The CDR3 nucleotides read TGTGCCAGCACCTTGCCCATACCGACAGGGGGACTAGCGGCATACTACGAGCAGTACGTC. Translation: CASTLPIPTGGLAAYYEQYV. The rearrangement links TRBV7-3 to TRBJ2-7; 11 positions agree with TRBD2. Trimming removed 7 bases from V and 3 bases from J; junction bases left unmatched: 23. CDR3 length: 20 residues. CDR1 is SGHTA, CDR2 FQGTGA, per germline.

J is TRBJ2-5 and V is TRBV5-6, with D maybe TRBD1 (5 bases). Germline-derived CDR1 and CDR2 are SGHDT and YYEEEE. The length of the CDR3 is 15 residues. The V end was cut by 0 bases, the J end by 6 bases, with 15 bases between. Here the CDR3 reads CASSLVAGPVKTQYF. The CDR3 bases are TGTGCCAGCAGCTTGGTAGCAGGGCCGGTGAAGACCCAGTACTTC.

The chain uses TRBV19 and TRBJ2-2; 7 nucleotides match TRBD2. Germline loops: CDR1 LNHDA, CDR2 SQIVND (reference sequence). Trimming removed 3 bases from V and 4 bases from J; junction bases left unmatched: 20. This CDR3 is built from 20 residues. Here the CDR3 reads CASSIGQLALPSRGTGELFF. CDR3 sequence (DNA): TGTGCCAGTAGTATTGGGCAACTAGCGCTACCGTCGAGGGGCACCGGGGAGCTGTTTTTT.

The rearrangement links TRBV4-2 to TRBJ2-3; the match to TRBD2 covers 7 bases. The germline gives CDR1 LGHNA, CDR2 YNFKEQ. V dropped 0 bases and J dropped 11; count of bases not matched to a gene: 11. The CDR3 is 15 amino acids. The CDR3 loop reads CASSQEFREAGEQYF. CDR3 DNA: TGTGCCAGCAGCCAAGAATTCCGGGAGGCGGGTGAGCAGTATTTT.

This sequence joins TRBV7-6 and TRBJ1-2, with 11 bases fitting TRBD1. Germline assignment: CDR1 SGHVS and CDR2 FNYEAQ. The CDR3 has 15 residues. V shed 4 bases, J shed 4 bases, and the junction held 5 bases outside the gene matches. DNA for the CDR3: TGTGCCAGCAGCTCCGGGACAGGGGGACTCTATGGCTACACCTTC. It translates to CASSSGTGGLYGYTF.

The chain joins TRBV5-1 to TRBJ2-4; D unclear. The CDR3 consists of 14 residues. Per the germline V gene, CDR1 is SGHRS and CDR2 is YFSETQ. V shed 0 bases and J shed 3 bases, with 7 bases lying between them. The CDR3 DNA sequence: TGCGCCAGCAGCTTGGAACTAAACAAAAACATTCAGTACTTC. Translated, it gives CASSLELNKNIQYF. The full variable domain, in which reference TRBV5-1 and TRBJ2-4 provide the parts outside the CDR3, is KAGVTQTPRYLIKTRGQQVTLSCSPISGHRSVSWYQQTPGQGLQFLFEYFSETQRNKGNFPGRFSGRQFSNSRSEMNVSTLELGDSALYLCASSLELNKNIQYFGAGTRLSVL.

CDR3 region: CASSDEGQGPFAEQYF. The DNA of the CDR3 is TGTGCCAGCAGCGACGAGGGACAGGGGCCTTTTGCGGAGCAGTACTTC. The genes are TRBV9 and TRBJ2-7; 10 bases fit TRBD1. Germline lookup yields CDR1 SGDLS and CDR2 YYNGEE. The CDR3 runs to 16 residues. The V segment lost 3 bases and the J segment 7 bases; nucleotides outside the gene matches: 13.

V and J are TRBV29-1 and TRBJ2-5; 7 nucleotides align to TRBD1. The junction had 4 bases not matched to a gene; V was cut back by 5 bases and J by 1 base. This CDR3 comprises 13 residues. Germline CDR1 is SQVTM and CDR2 is ANQGSEA. The CDR3 loop reads CSVRRDSQETQYF. The CDR3 nucleotides read TGCAGCGTTAGAAGGGACAGCCAAGAGACCCAGTACTTC.